This TCR beta chain was identified in a study of T cells in tuberculosis. General study points: GMM-specific TCRs were nearer to active tuberculosis alpha repertoires, suggesting expansion. Active tuberculosis patients had shorter CDR3-alpha; the beta difference was nonsignificant.

This table comes from immunoSEQ multiplex PCR, and its TCRdb copy is limited to in-frame clones, with some not included. The sample lists about 43,000 clones, 95% seen once, with roughly 3.5% in the top ten. As for this clone: Its antigen is currently unknown.

This CDR3 comprises 14 residues. Trimming cost V 4 bases and J 0 bases, with 13 bases left between them. CDR1 and CDR2 from the germline V gene are SQVTM and ANQGSEA. The sequenced sample consisted of PBMCs. The chain employs TRBV29-1 and TRBJ2-7, with D perhaps matching TRBD1 (6 bases). The receptor was isolated from a donor aged 10-30 years with latent tuberculosis or without tuberculosis infection. CDR3 in amino acids: CSVVQGLSSYEQYF. The CDR3 nucleotides read TGCAGCGTTGTGCAGGGGTTAAGCTCCTACGAGCAGTACTTC.